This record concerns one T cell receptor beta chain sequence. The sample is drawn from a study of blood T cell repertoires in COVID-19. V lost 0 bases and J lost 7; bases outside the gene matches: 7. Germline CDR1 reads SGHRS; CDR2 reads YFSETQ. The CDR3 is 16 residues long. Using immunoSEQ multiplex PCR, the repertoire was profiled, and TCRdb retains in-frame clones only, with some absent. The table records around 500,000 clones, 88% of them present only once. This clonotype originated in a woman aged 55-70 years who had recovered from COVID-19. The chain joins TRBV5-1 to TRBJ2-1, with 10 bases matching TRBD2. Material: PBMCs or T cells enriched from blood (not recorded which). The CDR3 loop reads CASSLGGTSVGNEQFF. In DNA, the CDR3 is TGCGCCAGCAGCTTGGGAGGGACTAGCGTTGGGAATGAGCAGTTCTTC.